Each of the 4 T cell receptor beta chains below was sequenced from the same sample in a study of cytomegalovirus exposure and HLA in healthy donors. Both 60 Vbeta primers and 13 Jbeta primers went into the PCR. TCRdb's table, derived via immunoSEQ multiplex PCR, lists solely in-frame clones and lacks some. Among over 130,000 clones, approximately 80% were seen once, and the ten largest hold about 6.8%. Material: PBMCs. The receptors were gathered from a woman in her 40s in good health and CMV-seropositive.

This clone was seen a handful of times. The gene calls are TRBV4-1 and TRBJ2-7, with TRBD2 as a possible D gene (5 bases). V lost 4 bases, J lost 3 bases, and 10 bases lay in between. The length of the CDR3 is 13 residues. Germline lookup yields CDR1 MGHRA and CDR2 YSYEKL. The CDR3 loop reads CASSRGSDYEQYF. For the CDR3, the DNA is TGCGCCAGCAGCCGTGGTAGCGACTACGAGCAGTACTTC.

This sequence joins TRBV6-1 and TRBJ2-2; tentative D call: TRBD2 (5 bases). This CDR3 is built from 15 residues. The germline V gene encodes CDR1 MNHNS and CDR2 SASEGT. Trimming took 5 bases from V and 1 from J, leaving 11 bases between them. CDR3 DNA sequence: TGTGCCAGCAGTTTTAACGGGAAGAACACCGGGGAGCTGTTTTTT. Protein product: CASSFNGKNTGELFF.

The rearrangement links TRBV6-5 to TRBJ1-3; no definite D call. This CDR3 comprises 15 residues. Germline-derived CDR1 and CDR2 are MNHEY and SVGAGI. V was clipped by 4 bases and J by 4 bases, with 14 bases between them. For the CDR3, the DNA is TGTGCCAGCAGTTCCCCCGGAGGGTCCGGAAACACCATATATTTT. Translation: CASSSPGGSGNTIYF.

The chain recombines TRBV4-2 with TRBJ1-2, with D perhaps TRBD1 (6 bases). Looked up from germline, CDR1 is LGHNA and CDR2 is YNFKEQ. This CDR3 has 18 residues. The V and J ends lost 4 bases and 0 bases respectively, with 21 bases between them. The CDR3 region has the DNA TGTGCCAGCAGCCTTATGGGGGGGCAGGGTCATACTAACTATGGCTACACCTTC. This gives the protein CASSLMGGQGHTNYGYTF.